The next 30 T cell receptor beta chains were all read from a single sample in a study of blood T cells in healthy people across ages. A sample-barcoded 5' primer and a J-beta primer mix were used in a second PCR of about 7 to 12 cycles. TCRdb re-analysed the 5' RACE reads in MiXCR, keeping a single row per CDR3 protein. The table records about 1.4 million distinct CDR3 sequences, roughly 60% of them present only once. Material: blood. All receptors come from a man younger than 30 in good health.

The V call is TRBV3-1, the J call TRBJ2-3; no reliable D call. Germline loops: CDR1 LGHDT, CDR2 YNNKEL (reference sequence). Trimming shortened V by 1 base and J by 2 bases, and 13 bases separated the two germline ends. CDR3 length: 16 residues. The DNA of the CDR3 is TGTGCCAGCAGCCAAGTCGGCCTAGACCCCACAGATACGCAGTATTTT. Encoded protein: CASSQVGLDPTDTQYF.

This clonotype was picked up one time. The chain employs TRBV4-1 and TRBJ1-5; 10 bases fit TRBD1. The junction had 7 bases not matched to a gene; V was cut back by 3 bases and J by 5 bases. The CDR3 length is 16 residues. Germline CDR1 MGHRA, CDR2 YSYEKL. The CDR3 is CASSHRGQGPDQPQHF. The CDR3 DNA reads TGCGCCAGCAGCCACCGGGGACAGGGGCCTGATCAGCCCCAGCATTTT.

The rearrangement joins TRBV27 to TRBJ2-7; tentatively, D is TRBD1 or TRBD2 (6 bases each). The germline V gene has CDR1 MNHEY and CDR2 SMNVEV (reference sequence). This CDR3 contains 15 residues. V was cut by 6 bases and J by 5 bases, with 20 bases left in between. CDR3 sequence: CASRTAGGALHEQYF. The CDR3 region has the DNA TGTGCCAGCAGAACTGCCGGGGGCGCATTGCACGAGCAGTACTTC.

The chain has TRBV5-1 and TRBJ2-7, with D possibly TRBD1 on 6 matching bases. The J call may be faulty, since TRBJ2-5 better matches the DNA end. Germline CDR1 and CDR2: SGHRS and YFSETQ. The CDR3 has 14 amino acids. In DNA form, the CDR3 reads TGCGCCAGCAGCTCGACAGGAGTAAAAGAGACCCAGTACTTC. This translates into CASSSTGVKETQYF.

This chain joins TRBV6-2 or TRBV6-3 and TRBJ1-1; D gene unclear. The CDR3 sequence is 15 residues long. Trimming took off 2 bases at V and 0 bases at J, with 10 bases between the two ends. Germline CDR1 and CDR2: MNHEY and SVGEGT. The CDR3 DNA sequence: TGTGCCAGCAGTTACCGAAACGGGGTGAACACTGAAGCTTTCTTT. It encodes CASSYRNGVNTEAFF.

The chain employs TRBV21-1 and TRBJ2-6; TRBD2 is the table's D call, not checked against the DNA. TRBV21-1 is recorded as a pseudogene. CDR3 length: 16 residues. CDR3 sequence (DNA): TGTGCCAGCAGCCGGATGTGGAGGGCTGGGGCCAACGTCCTGACTTTC. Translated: CASSRMWRAGANVLTF.

The CDR3 sequence: CSARGTGSYGYTF. In DNA, the CDR3 is TGCAGTGCTAGGGGGACAGGGAGCTATGGCTACACCTTC. The chain carries TRBV20-1 and TRBJ1-2; 9 bases line up with TRBD1. The CDR3 covers 13 residues. Per the germline V gene, CDR1 is DFQATT and CDR2 is SNEGSKA (reference sequence). The V gene end was trimmed by 3 bases and the J gene end by 4 bases; junction bases not matched to a gene: 3.

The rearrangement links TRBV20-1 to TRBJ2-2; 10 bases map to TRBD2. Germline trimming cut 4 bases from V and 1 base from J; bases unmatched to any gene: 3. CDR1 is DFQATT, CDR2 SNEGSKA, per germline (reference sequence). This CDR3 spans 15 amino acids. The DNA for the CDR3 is TGCAGTGCTACGTCTAGCGGGGGGAACACCGGGGAGCTGTTTTTT. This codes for CSATSSGGNTGELFF.

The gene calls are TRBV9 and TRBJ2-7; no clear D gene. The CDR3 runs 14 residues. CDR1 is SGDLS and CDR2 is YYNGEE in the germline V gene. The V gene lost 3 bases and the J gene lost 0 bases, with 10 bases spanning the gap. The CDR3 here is CASSAVVGSYEQYF. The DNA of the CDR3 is TGTGCCAGCAGCGCTGTTGTGGGCTCCTACGAGCAGTACTTC.

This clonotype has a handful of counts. The CDR3 region is CAIKPPGQYEQYF. The CDR3 region has the DNA TGTGCCATTAAACCACCGGGACAGTACGAGCAGTACTTC. J is TRBJ2-7 and V is TRBV10-3, with TRBD1 identical over 7 bases. Germline V CDR1 and CDR2: ENHRY, SYGVKD. The CDR3 is made up of 13 amino acids. Unmatched junction bases numbered 9, after V lost 9 bases and J lost 4 bases.

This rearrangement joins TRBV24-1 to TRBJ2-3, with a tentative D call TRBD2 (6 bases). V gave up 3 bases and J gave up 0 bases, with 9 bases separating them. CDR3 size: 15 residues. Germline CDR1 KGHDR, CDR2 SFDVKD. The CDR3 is CATSDAGTSTDTQYF. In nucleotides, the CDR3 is TGTGCCACCAGTGATGCCGGGACTAGCACAGATACGCAGTATTTT.

The chain's CDR3 is CASRSQGQNTDTQYF. As DNA, the CDR3 is TGTGCCAGCCGGAGTCAGGGACAAAACACAGATACGCAGTATTTT. The V call is TRBV12-3 or TRBV12-4, the J call TRBJ2-3, with a tentative D call TRBD1 (6 bases). The CDR3 length is 15 residues. Between the trimmed V and J ends, which lost 8 bases and 2 bases, there was a span of 17 bases.

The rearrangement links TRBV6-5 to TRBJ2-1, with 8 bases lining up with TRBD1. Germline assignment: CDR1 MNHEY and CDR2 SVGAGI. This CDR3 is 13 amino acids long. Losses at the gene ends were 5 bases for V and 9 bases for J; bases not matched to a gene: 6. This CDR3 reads CASSRVQGGEQFF. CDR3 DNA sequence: TGTGCCAGCAGTAGAGTACAGGGGGGTGAGCAGTTCTTC.

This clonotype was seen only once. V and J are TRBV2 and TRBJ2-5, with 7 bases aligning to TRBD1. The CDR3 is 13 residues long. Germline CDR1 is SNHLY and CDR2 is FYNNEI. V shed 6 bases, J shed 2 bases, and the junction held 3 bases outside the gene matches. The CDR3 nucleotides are TGTGCCAGCAGAGAGGGACAGCAAGAGACCCAGTACTTC. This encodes CASREGQQETQYF.

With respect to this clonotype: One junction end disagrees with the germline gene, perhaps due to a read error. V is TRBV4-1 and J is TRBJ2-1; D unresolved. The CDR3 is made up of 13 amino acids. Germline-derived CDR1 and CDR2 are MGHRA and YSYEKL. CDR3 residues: CASIQVNDNEQFF. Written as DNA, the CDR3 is TGCGCCAGCATCCAAGTCAATGACAATGAGCAGTTCTTC.

CDR3 loop: CSEGSDGGVSGANVLTF. The DNA for the CDR3 is TGCAGCGAAGGATCGGACGGAGGAGTCTCTGGGGCCAACGTCCTGACTTTC. This chain joins TRBV29-1 and TRBJ2-6; D possibly corresponds to TRBD2 (5 bases). Germline V CDR1 and CDR2: SQVTM, ANQGSEA. This CDR3 is 17 amino acids long. The V end was cut by 7 bases, the J end by 0 bases, with 19 bases between. Combining the CDR3 with reference TRBV29-1 and TRBJ2-6 gives the whole variable domain SAVISQKPSRDICQRGTSLTIQCQVDSQVTMMFWYRQQPGQSLTLIATANQGSEATYESGFVIDKFPISRPNLTFSTLTVSNMSPEDSSIYLCSEGSDGGVSGANVLTFGAGSRLTVL.

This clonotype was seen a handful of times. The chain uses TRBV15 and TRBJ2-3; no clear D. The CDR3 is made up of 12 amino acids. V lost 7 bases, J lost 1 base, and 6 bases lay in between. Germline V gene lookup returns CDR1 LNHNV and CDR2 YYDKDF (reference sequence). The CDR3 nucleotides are TGTGCCACCATGTCGGGCACAGATACGCAGTATTTT. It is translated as CATMSGTDTQYF.

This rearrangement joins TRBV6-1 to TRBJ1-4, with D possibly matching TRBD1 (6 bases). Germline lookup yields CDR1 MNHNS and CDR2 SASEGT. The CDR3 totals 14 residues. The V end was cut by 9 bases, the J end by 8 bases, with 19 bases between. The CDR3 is CASSGPQGREKLFF. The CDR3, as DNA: TGTGCCAGTTCAGGCCCACAGGGAAGAGAAAAACTGTTTTTT.

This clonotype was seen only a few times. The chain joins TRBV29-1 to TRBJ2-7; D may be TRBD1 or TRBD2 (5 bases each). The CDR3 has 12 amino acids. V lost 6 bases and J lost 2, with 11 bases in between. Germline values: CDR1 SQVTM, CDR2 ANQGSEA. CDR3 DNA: TGCAGCGTGGGACGACAAGCCTACGAGCAGTACTTC. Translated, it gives CSVGRQAYEQYF.

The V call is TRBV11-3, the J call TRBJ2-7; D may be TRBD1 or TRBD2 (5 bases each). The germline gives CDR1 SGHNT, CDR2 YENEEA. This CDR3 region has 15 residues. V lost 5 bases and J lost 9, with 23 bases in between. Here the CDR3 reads CASSRTGDRPDVQYF. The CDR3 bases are TGTGCCAGCAGCCGGACTGGGGACCGCCCGGACGTGCAGTACTTC.

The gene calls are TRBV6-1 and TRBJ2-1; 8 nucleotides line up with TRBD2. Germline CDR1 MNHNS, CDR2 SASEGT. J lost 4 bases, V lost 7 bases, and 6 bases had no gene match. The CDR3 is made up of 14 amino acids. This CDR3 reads CASTGGPHYNEQFF. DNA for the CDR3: TGTGCCAGCACGGGGGGGCCGCATTACAATGAGCAGTTCTTC.

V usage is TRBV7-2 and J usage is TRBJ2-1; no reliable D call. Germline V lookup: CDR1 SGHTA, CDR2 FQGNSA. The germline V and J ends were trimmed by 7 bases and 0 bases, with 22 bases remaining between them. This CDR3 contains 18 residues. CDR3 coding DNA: TGTGCCAGCATCCAAAACCGGTTACAGCCAAGCTCCTACAATGAGCAGTTCTTC. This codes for CASIQNRLQPSSYNEQFF.

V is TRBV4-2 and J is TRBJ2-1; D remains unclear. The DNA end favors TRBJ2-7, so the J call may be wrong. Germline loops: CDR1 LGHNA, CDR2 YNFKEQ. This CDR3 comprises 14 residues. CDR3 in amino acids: CASSQLPGYNEQYF. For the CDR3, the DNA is TGTGCCAGCAGCCAATTGCCAGGCTACAATGAGCAGTACTTC.

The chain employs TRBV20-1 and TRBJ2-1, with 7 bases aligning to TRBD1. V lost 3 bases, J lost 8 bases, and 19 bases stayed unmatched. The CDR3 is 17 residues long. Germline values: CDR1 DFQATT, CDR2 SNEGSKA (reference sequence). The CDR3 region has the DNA TGCAGTGCTAGTGGGACAGCGGTCACAATGATAAACGATGAGCAGTTCTTC. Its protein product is CSASGTAVTMINDEQFF.

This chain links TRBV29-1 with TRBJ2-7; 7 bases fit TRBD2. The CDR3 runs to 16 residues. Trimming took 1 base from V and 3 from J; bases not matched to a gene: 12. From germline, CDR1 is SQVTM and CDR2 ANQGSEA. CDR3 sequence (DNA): TGCAGCGTTGAAGTAGAGTGGTTGGGGGGGGTCTACGAGCAGTACTTC. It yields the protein CSVEVEWLGGVYEQYF.

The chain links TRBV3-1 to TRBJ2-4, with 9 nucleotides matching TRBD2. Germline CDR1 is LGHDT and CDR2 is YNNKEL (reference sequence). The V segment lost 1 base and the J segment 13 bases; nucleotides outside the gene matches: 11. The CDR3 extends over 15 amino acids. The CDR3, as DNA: TGTGCCAGCAGCCAAGTCGTGGCTAGCGGGGCGGAGCAGTACTTC. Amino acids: CASSQVVASGAEQYF.

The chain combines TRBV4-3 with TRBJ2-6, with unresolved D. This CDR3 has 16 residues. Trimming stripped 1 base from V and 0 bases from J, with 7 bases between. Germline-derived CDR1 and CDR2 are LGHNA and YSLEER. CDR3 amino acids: CASSQGGFSGANVLTF. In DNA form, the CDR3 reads TGCGCCAGCAGCCAAGGGGGTTTCTCTGGGGCCAACGTCCTGACTTTC.

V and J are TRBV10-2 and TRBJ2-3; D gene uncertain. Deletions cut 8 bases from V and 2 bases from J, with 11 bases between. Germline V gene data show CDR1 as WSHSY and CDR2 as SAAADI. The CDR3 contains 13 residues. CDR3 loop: CASQAIITDTQYF. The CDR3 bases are TGCGCCAGCCAGGCCATTATCACAGATACGCAGTATTTT.

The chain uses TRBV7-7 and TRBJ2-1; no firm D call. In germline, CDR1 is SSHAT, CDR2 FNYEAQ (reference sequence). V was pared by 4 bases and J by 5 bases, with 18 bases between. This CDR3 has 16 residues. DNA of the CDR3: TGTGCCAGCAGCTACGCATTAGCTCGGGCGGACAATGAGCAGTTCTTC. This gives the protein CASSYALARADNEQFF.

The CDR3: CASTPIAVLGMNTQYF. CDR3 nucleotides: TGTGCCAGCACCCCCATAGCTGTTCTCGGGATGAATACGCAGTATTTT. The V call is TRBV6-2 or TRBV6-3, the J call TRBJ2-3; possibly TRBD2 for D (5 bases). With 7 bases removed from V and 7 bases from J, the gap between germline ends came to 24 bases. The germline CDR1 and CDR2 sequences are MNHEY and SVGEGT. The CDR3 consists of 16 residues.